This T cell receptor (beta chain) comes out of a study of PD-1 blockade in classical Hodgkin lymphoma. The time point: cycle 4 day 1 (C4D1), after about 6 weeks of nivolumab. Relapse after autologous stem cell transplantation occurred in every patient, and brentuximab vedotin exposure varied. Classifying best responses yielded complete response, partial response or progressive disease. CDR3 length equals 16 residues. Germline V gene sequence: CDR1 SGDLS, CDR2 YYNGEE. V trimming: 4 bases; J trimming: 5 bases; junction bases outside the gene matches: 13. The study's findings and limits: Diversity in CD4+ TCRs, unlike that measured in CD8+ TCRs, had risen significantly by C4D1. Compared with healthy donors, newly diagnosed patients reportedly showed lower baseline TCR diversity.

Libraries were prepared by immunoSEQ multiplex PCR; TCRdb keeps only in-frame clonotypes and omits some of them. The repertoire holds approximately 44,000 clones, with just over 65% as singletons. Turning to this clone: Its antigen is unknown.

Sequencing was performed on peripheral blood mononuclear cells (PBMCs), taken before the fourth cycle of nivolumab. V usage is TRBV9 and J usage is TRBJ2-5; 8 nucleotides agree with TRBD2. This TCR came from a human donor with classical Hodgkin lymphoma. CDR3 coding DNA: TGTGCCAGCAGCCGCCGCACATTGACGGGGGGGGAGACCCAGTACTTC. Amino acid sequence: CASSRRTLTGGETQYF.